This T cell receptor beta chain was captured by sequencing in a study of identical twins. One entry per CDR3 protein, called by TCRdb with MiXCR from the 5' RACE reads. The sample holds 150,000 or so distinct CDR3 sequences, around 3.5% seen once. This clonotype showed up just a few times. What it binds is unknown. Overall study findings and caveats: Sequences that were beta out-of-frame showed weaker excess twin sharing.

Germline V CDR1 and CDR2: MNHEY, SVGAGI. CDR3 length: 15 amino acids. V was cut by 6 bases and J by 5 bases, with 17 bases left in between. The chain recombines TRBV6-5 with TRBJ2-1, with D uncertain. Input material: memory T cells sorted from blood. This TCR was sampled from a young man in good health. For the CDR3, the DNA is TGTGCCAGCAGCTTATCTCTGGACGACAACAATGAGCAGTTCTTC. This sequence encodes CASSLSLDDNNEQFF.